This T cell receptor (beta chain) was obtained from a study of response to subunit inactivated influenza vaccine. TCRdb reanalysed the RT-PCR reads using MiXCR and keeps one entry per CDR3 protein. The sample has about 610,000 distinct CDR3 sequences, roughly 15% seen once. V was trimmed by 4 bases and J by 7 bases, leaving 19 bases between them. The length of the CDR3 is 16 residues. Per the germline V gene, CDR1 is SGHTA and CDR2 is FQGNSA. The table lists this clonotype with a few counts. The sequence was obtained from a man aged 45-65 years who received an inactivated influenza vaccine. The chain carries TRBV7-2 and TRBJ1-4, with D tentatively TRBD1 (5 bases). The sample here was PBMCs from blood, taken about 13 days after vaccination. CDR3 nucleotides: TGTGCCAGCAGCTCGCGGGGCGCAAAGATCGGTGAAAAACTGTTTTTT. This translates into CASSSRGAKIGEKLFF.